Listed here are 9 T cell receptor beta chains from one sample, sequenced in a study of shared clonotypes between healthy human individuals. Sequenced by immunoSEQ multiplex PCR; TCRdb stores in-frame clones only, minus some. This sample carries 2 million to 2.5 million clones, over 85% of them seen once, and the ten largest clones take about 0.39%. The sample taken for sequencing was naive CD4+ T cells from PBMCs. Subset described: CD45RA+ positively selected. All receptors derive from a young man in good health. Some clones in this sample may be carry-over from other donors' samples.

V gene TRBV15 combines with J gene TRBJ2-1; D possibly corresponds to TRBD2 (6 bases). Germline CDR1 LNHNV, CDR2 YYDKDF (reference sequence). This CDR3 is built from 15 residues. Trimming cost V 3 bases and J 3 bases, with 12 bases left between them. CDR3 region: CATSSGSTNYNEQFF. Written as DNA, the CDR3 is TGTGCCACCAGCAGCGGGAGCACTAACTACAATGAGCAGTTCTTC.

This clone was observed once. The chain has TRBV7-3 and TRBJ2-7; perhaps TRBD1 as D (5 bases). Germline loops: CDR1 SGHTA, CDR2 FQGTGA. The CDR3 loop spans 14 amino acids. Deletions cut 7 bases from V and 0 bases from J, with 13 bases between. CDR3 coding DNA: TGTGCCAGCAAGACAGACAGAAGCTCCTACGAGCAGTACTTC. This sequence encodes CASKTDRSSYEQYF. Filled out from reference TRBV7-3 and TRBJ2-7, the complete variable domain reads GAGVSQTPSNKVTEKGKYVELRCDPISGHTALYWYRQSLGQGPEFLIYFQGTGAADDSGLPNDRFFAVRPEGSVSTLKIQRTERGDSAVYLCASKTDRSSYEQYFGPGTRLTVT.

The chain has TRBV9 and TRBJ1-3; D is possibly TRBD1 (5 bases). V lost 0 bases and J 4 bases, leaving 14 bases between the germline ends. The germline V gene encodes CDR1 SGDLS and CDR2 YYNGEE. The CDR3 is 16 amino acids. For the CDR3, the DNA is TGTGCCAGCAGCGTAGCTACTGTCAGGGAAGGAAACACCATATATTTT. The encoded protein is CASSVATVREGNTIYF.

The CDR3 sequence is CASSSPSVFRGEQYF. The CDR3 nucleotides are TGTGCCAGCAGTTCCCCATCCGTATTCAGGGGCGAGCAGTACTTC. The V gene is TRBV28, the J gene TRBJ2-7, with D maybe TRBD1 (6 bases). The V and J ends lost 4 bases and 6 bases respectively, with 19 bases between them. Germline V lookup: CDR1 MDHEN, CDR2 SYDVKM. CDR3 length: 15 amino acids.

The chain couples TRBV19 to TRBJ1-5; D unresolved. Germline CDR1 and CDR2: LNHDA and SQIVND (reference sequence). The ends were cut back, 5 bases at V and 0 bases at J, with 14 bases in the middle. The CDR3 has 16 residues. The CDR3 is CASSSPTWVSNQPQHF. DNA for the CDR3: TGTGCCAGTAGTTCGCCAACGTGGGTTAGCAATCAGCCCCAGCATTTT.

V usage is TRBV29-1 and J usage is TRBJ1-2; perhaps TRBD1 as D (6 bases). Deletions cut 4 bases from V and 6 bases from J, with 9 bases between. The CDR3 covers 11 residues. The germline V gene encodes CDR1 SQVTM and CDR2 ANQGSEA. CDR3 amino acids: CSVVTGNGYTF. The DNA of the CDR3 is TGCAGCGTTGTCACAGGGAATGGCTACACCTTC.

This clone came up a few times. The chain couples TRBV7-9 to TRBJ1-1; D is unresolved. CDR3 size: 12 residues. Germline-derived CDR1 and CDR2 are SEHNR and FQNEAQ (reference sequence). Trimming stripped 5 bases from V and 1 base from J, with 5 bases between. This CDR3 is CASSEQNTEAFF. In nucleotides, the CDR3 is TGTGCCAGCAGCGAGCAGAACACTGAAGCTTTCTTT.

The rearrangement links TRBV6-6 to TRBJ2-5; 10 bases are shared with TRBD2. This CDR3 region has 12 residues. Germline lookup yields CDR1 MNHNY and CDR2 SVGAGI (reference sequence). V shed 6 bases and J 7 bases; nucleotides not matched to a gene: 2. DNA for the CDR3: TGTGCCAGCAGAGCGGGAGGGGGGACCCAGTACTTC. Protein product: CASRAGGGTQYF.

The chain combines TRBV4-2 with TRBJ2-7; D gene uncertain. From germline, CDR1 is LGHNA and CDR2 YNFKEQ. V was clipped by 4 bases and J by 0 bases, with 19 bases between them. This CDR3 is 17 amino acids long. CDR3 nucleotide sequence: TGTGCCAGCAGCCGTCCTCCGGGCCCCGGCGACTCCTACGAGCAGTACTTC. Residues: CASSRPPGPGDSYEQYF.